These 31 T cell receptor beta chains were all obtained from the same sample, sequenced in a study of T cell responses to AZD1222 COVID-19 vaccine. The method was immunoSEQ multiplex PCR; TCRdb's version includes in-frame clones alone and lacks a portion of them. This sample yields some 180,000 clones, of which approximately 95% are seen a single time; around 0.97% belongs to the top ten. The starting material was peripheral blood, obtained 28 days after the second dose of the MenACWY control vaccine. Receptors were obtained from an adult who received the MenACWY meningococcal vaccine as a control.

DNA of the CDR3: TGCAGTGCTAGTATTGGTCCATCTGGAAACACCATATATTTT. Translating it yields CSASIGPSGNTIYF. The chain recombines TRBV20-1 with TRBJ1-3; the D is unclear. CDR1 and CDR2 from the germline V gene are DFQATT and SNEGSKA (reference sequence). Trimming cost V 3 bases and J 1 base, with 10 bases left between them. The CDR3 consists of 14 residues.

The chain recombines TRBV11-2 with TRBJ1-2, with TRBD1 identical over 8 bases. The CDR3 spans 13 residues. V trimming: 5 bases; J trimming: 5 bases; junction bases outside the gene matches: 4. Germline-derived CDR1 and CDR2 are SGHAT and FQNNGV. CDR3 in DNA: TGTGCCAGCAGCCCTACAGGGGGGTATGGCTACACCTTC. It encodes CASSPTGGYGYTF.

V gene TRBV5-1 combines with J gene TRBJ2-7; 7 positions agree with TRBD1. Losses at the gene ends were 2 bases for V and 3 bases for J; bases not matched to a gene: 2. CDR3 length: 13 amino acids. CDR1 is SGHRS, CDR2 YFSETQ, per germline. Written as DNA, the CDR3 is TGCGCCAGCAGCTTCGACAGGGACTACGAGCAGTACTTC. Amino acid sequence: CASSFDRDYEQYF.

CDR3 in amino acids: CASSELAGGIDEQFF. In DNA, the CDR3 is TGTGCCAGCAGTGAACTAGCGGGGGGGATTGATGAGCAGTTCTTC. The genes are TRBV6-4 and TRBJ2-1; 13 positions match TRBD2. The germline CDR1 and CDR2 sequences are MRHNA and SNTAGT. With V trimmed by 3 bases and J by 8 bases, 4 bases remained unmatched. The CDR3 has 15 residues.

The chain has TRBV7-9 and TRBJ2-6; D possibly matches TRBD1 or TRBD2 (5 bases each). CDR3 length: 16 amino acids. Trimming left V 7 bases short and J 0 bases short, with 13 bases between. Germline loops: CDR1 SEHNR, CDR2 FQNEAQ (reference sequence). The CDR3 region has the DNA TGTGCCAGCAACCCGGGACCGCACTCTGGGGCCAACGTCCTGACTTTC. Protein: CASNPGPHSGANVLTF.

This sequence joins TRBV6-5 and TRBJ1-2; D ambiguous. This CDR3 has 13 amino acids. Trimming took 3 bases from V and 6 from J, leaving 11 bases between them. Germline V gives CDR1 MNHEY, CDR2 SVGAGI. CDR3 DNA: TGTGCCAGCAGTTATACGGGTTTGGATGGCTACACCTTC. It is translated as CASSYTGLDGYTF.

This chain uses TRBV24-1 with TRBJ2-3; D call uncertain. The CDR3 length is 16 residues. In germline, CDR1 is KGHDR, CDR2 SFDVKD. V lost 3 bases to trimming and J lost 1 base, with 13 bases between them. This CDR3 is CATSDPYPGRTDTQYF. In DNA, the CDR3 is TGTGCCACCAGTGATCCCTACCCCGGACGCACAGATACGCAGTATTTT.

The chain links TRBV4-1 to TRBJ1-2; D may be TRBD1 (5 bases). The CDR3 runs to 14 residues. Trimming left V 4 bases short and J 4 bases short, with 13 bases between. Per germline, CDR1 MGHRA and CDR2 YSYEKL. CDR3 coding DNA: TGCGCCAGCAGCCCCTTAGCAACAGGCTATGGCTACACCTTC. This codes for CASSPLATGYGYTF.

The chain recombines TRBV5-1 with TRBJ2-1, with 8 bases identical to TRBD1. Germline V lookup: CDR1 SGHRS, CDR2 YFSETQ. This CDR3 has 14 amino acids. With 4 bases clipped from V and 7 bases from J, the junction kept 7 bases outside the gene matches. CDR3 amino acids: CASSKGTGGNEQFF. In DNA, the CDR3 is TGCGCCAGCAGCAAAGGGACAGGCGGGAATGAGCAGTTCTTC.

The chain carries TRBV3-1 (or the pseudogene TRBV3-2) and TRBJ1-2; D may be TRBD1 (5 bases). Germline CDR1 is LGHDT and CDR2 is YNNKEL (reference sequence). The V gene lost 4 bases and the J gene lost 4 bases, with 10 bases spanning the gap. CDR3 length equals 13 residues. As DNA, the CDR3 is TGTGCCAGCAGCCCCAGGGTTTTCTATGGCTACACCTTC. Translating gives CASSPRVFYGYTF.

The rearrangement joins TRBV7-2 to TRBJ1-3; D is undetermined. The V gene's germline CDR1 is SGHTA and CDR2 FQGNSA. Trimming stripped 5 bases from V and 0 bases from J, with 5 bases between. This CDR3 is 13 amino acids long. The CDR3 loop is CASSLVSGNTIYF. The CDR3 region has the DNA TGTGCCAGCAGCCTCGTCTCTGGAAACACCATATATTTT.

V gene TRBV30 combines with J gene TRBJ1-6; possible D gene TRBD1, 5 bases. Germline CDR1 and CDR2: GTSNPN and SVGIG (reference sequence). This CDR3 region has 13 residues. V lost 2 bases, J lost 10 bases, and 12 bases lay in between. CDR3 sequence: CAWSLQGGSPLHF. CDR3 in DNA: TGTGCCTGGAGTCTCCAGGGCGGATCACCCCTCCACTTT.

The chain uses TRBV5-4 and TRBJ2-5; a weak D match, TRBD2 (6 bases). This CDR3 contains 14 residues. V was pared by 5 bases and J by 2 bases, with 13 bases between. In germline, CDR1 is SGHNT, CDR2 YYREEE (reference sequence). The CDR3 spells CASRQTSNQETQYF. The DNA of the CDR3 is TGTGCCAGCAGGCAAACTAGCAATCAAGAGACCCAGTACTTC.

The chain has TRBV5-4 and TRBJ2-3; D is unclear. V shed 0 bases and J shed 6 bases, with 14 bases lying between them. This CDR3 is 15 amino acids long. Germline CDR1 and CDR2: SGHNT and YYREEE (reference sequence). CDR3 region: CASSLDSPGGDTQYF. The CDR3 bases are TGTGCCAGCAGCTTGGATTCTCCCGGTGGGGATACGCAGTATTTT.

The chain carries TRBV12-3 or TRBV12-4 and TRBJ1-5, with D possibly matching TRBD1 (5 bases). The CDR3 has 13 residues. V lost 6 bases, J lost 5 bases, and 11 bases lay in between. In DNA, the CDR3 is TGTGCCAGCAGACTCGACAGTGATCAGCCCCAGCATTTT. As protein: CASRLDSDQPQHF.

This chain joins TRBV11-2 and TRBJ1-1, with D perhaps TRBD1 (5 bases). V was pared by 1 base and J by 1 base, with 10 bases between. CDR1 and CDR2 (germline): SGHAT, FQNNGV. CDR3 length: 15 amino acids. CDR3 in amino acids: CASSLVGGWNTEAFF. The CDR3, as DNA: TGTGCCAGCAGCTTAGTTGGGGGGTGGAACACTGAAGCTTTCTTT.

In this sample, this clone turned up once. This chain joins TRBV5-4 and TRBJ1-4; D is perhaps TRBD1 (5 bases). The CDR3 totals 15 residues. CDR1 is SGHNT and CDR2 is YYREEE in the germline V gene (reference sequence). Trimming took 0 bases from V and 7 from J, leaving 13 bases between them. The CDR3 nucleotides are TGTGCCAGCAGCTTGGCCGGGATCCAGGGTGAAAAACTGTTTTTT. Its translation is CASSLAGIQGEKLFF.

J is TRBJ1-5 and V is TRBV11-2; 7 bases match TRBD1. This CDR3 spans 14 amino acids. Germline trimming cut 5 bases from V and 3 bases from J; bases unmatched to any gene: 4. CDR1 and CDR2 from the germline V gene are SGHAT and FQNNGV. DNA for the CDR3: TGTGCCAGCAGCGCCGGGACAGACAATCAGCCCCAGCATTTT. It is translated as CASSAGTDNQPQHF.

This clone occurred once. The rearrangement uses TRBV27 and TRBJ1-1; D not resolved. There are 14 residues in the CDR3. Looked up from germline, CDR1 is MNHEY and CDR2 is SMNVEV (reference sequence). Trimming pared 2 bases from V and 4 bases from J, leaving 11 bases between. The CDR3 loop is CASSLEALGTEAFF. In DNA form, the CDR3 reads TGTGCCAGCAGTTTAGAGGCCTTAGGCACTGAAGCTTTCTTT.

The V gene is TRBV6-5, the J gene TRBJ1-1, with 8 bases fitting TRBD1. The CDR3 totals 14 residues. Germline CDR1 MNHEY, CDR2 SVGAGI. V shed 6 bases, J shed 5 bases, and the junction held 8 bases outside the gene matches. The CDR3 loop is CASRSDREGTEAFF. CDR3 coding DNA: TGTGCCAGCAGGTCGGACAGGGAGGGTACTGAAGCTTTCTTT.

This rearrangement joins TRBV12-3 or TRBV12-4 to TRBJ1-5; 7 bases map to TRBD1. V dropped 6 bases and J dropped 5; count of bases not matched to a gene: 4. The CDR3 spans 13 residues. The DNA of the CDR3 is TGTGCCAGCAGATACACAGGGGATCAGCCCCAGCATTTT. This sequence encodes CASRYTGDQPQHF.

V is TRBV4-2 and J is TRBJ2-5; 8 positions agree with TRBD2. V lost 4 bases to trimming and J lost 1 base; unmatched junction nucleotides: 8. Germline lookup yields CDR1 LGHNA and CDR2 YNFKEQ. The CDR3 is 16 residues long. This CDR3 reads CASSLSITSGQETQYF. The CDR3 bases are TGTGCCAGCAGCCTCTCGATCACTAGCGGCCAAGAGACCCAGTACTTC.

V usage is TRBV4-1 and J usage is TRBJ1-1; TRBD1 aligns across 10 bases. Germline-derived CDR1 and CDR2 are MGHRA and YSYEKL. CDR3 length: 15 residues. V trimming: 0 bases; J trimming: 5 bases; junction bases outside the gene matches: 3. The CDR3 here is CASSQDRGQGTEAFF. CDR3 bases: TGCGCCAGCAGCCAAGACCGGGGACAGGGGACTGAAGCTTTCTTT.

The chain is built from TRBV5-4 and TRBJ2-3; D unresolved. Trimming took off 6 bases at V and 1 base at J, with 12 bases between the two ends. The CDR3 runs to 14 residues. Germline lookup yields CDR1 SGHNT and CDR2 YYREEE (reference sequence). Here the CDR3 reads CASIGDPGTDTQYF. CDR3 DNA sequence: TGTGCCAGCATTGGAGACCCCGGCACAGATACGCAGTATTTT. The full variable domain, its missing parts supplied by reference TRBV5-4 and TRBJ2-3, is ETGVTQSPTHLIKTRGQQVTLRCSSQSGHNTVSWYQQALGQGPQFIFQYYREEENGRGNFPPRFSGLQFPNYSSELNVNALELDDSALYLCASIGDPGTDTQYFGPGTRLTVL.

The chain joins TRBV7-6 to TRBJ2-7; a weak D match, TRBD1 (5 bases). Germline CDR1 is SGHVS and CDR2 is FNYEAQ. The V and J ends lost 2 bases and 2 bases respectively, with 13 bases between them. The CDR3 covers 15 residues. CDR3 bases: TGTGCCAGCAGCTTATTCCAGGGTTCAACCTACGAGCAGTACTTC. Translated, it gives CASSLFQGSTYEQYF.

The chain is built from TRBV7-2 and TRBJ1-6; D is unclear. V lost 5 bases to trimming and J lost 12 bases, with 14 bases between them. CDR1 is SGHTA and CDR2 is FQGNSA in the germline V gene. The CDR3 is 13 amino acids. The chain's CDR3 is CASSPQRAEPLHF. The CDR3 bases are TGTGCCAGCAGCCCCCAGAGGGCCGAACCCCTCCACTTT.

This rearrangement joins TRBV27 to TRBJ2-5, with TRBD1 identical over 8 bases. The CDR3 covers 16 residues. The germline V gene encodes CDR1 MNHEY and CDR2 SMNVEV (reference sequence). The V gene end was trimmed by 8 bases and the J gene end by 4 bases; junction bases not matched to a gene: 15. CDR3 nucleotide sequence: TGTGCCAGCCGAAAGCGGACAGGGTATCTGACAGAGACCCAGTACTTC. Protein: CASRKRTGYLTETQYF.

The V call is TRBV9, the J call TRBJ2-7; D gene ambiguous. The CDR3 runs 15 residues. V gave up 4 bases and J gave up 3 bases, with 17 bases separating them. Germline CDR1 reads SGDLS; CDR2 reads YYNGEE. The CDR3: CASSPEVSPSYEQYF. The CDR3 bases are TGTGCCAGCAGCCCAGAGGTTTCCCCCAGCTACGAGCAGTACTTC.

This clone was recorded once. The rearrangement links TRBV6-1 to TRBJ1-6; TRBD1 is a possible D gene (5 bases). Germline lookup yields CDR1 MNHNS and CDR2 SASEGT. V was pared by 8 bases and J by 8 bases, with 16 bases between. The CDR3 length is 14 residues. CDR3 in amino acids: CASRRDPRDSPLHF. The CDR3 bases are TGTGCCAGCCGACGGGACCCCAGGGATTCACCCCTCCACTTT.

The CDR3 DNA sequence: TGTGCCAGCAGCCAAGAGTTCAGGGGGGGCACTGAAGCTTTCTTT. This translates into CASSQEFRGGTEAFF. The gene calls are TRBV4-2 and TRBJ1-1; 7 bases align to TRBD1. The CDR3 has 15 residues. The germline V gene has CDR1 LGHNA and CDR2 YNFKEQ. Losses at the gene ends were 0 bases for V and 4 bases for J; bases not matched to a gene: 5.

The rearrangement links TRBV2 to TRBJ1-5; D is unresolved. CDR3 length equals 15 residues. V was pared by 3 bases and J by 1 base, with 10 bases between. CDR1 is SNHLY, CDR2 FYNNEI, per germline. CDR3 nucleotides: TGTGCCAGCAGTGATTGGGAGTCCAGCAATCAGCCCCAGCATTTT. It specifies CASSDWESSNQPQHF.